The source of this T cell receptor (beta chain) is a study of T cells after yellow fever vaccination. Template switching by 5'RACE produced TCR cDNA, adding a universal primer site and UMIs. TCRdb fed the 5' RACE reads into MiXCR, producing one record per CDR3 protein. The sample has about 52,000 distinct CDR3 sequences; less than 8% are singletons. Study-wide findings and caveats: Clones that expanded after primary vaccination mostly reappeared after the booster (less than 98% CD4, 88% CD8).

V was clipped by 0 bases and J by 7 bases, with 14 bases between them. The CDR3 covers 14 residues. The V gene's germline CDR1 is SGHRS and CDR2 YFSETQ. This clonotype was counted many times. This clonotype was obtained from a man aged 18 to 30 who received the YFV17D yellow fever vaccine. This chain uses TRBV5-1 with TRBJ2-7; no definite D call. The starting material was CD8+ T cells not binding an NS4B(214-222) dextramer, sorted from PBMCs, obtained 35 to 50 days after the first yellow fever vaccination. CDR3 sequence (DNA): TGCGCCAGCAGCTTGGAAAACGGCTACTCAGAGCAGTACTTC. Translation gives CASSLENGYSEQYF.